This T cell receptor (beta chain) emerged from a study of T cell repertoires in cytomegalovirus infection. Germline assignment: CDR1 SEHNR and CDR2 FQNEAQ (reference sequence). The CDR3 runs to 14 residues. J was trimmed by 10 bases and V by 1 base; bases with no gene match: 6. In its sample, this clonotype was seen many times. TCRdb fed the reads into MiXCR, producing one record per CDR3 protein. The sample shows almost 500,000 distinct CDR3 sequences, roughly 12% of them seen only once. The origin of this receptor is a human donor in good health (CMV status not recorded). Some clones in this sample may be carry-over from other donors' samples. This sequence joins TRBV7-9 and TRBJ1-2; the match to TRBD1 covers 10 bases. The material sequenced was PBMCs. DNA of the CDR3: TGTGCCAGCAGCTTAGTTCCGGGACAGGGGCACTACACCTTC. Amino acids: CASSLVPGQGHYTF.